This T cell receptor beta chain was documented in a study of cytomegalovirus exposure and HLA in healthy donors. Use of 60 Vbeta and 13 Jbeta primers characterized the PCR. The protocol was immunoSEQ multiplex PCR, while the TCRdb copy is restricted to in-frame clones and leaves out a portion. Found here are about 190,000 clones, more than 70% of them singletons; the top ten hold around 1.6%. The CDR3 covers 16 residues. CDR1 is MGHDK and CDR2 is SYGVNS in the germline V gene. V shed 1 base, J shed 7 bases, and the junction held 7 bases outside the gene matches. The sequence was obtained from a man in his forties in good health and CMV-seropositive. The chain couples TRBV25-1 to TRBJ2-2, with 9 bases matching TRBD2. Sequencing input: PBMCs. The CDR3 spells CASSEFWREGVGELFF. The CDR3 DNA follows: TGTGCCAGCAGTGAATTCTGGCGGGAGGGGGTCGGGGAGCTGTTTTTT.